These T cell receptor beta chains were read from a single sample in a study of CD8+ T cells in alopecia areata. This table comes from immunoSEQ multiplex PCR, and its TCRdb copy is limited to in-frame clones, with some not included. Altogether 150,000 to 200,000 clones are present, around three fifths being singletons, with the ten largest covering approximately 1.3%. Sequenced here: CD4+ T cells sorted from blood, sampled between weeks 47 and 50, from a patient treated with tofacitinib. The receptor source for this set is a human donor with alopecia areata. Each CDR3 is given with its conserved first and last residue. The D gene is left open where the match is weak. Clone sizes are given selectively: once, few, many, or a class where the clone is expanded.

>TRBJ1-2|-|TRBV30|-
CAWSVLNLGGYTF
TGTGCCTGGAGTGTACTCAACTTGGGGGGCTACACCTTC
>TRBJ2-3|TRBD2|TRBV6-5|-
CASSYSGAGGTDTQYF
TGTGCCAGCAGTTACTCGGGCGCGGGGGGCACAGATACGCAGTATTTT
>TRBJ2-4|-|TRBV29-1|-
CSVGGGRDVAKNIQYF
TGCAGCGTTGGGGGCGGCCGGGATGTGGCCAAAAACATTCAGTACTTC
>TRBJ2-2|TRBD1|TRBV5-1|-
CASSLTRSGGRTGELFF
TGCGCCAGCTCGTTAACCCGTTCAGGGGGCCGTACCGGGGAGCTGTTTTTT
>TRBJ1-1|-|TRBV30|-
CAWSVPGMNTEAFF
TGTGCCTGGAGTGTACCAGGCATGAACACTGAAGCTTTCTTT
>TRBJ2-5|TRBD2|TRBV5-1|-
CARRPPGSRGRQETQYF
TGCGCCAGACGGCCCCCAGGGTCGCGGGGGAGGCAAGAGACCCAGTACTTC
>TRBJ1-4|-|TRBV11-2|few
CASSLRGPRSEKLFF
TGTGCCAGCAGCTTACGAGGGCCACGTTCTGAAAAACTGTTTTTT
>TRBJ2-1|TRBD2|TRBV7-9|-
CASSPGLEGNEQFF
TGTGCCAGCAGCCCAGGACTAGAGGGCAATGAGCAGTTCTTC
>TRBJ2-7|-|TRBV5-1|-
CASSLGEEYEQYF
TGCGCCAGCAGCTTGGGAGAGGAATACGAGCAGTACTTC
>TRBJ1-1|-|TRBV5-1|-
CASSADSWNTEAFF
TGCGCCAGCAGCGCAGACAGTTGGAACACTGAAGCTTTCTTT
>TRBJ1-2|-|TRBV29-1|-
CSVEDRTAYGYTF
TGCAGCGTTGAAGATCGGACAGCCTATGGCTACACCTTC
>TRBJ1-1|-|TRBV25-1|-
CASSVRLLVEAFF
TGTGCCAGCAGTGTCAGGCTTTTAGTTGAAGCTTTCTTT
>TRBJ2-1|TRBD1|TRBV29-1|-
CSADRGRTPYNEQFF
TGCAGCGCCGACAGGGGGCGAACTCCCTACAATGAGCAGTTCTTC
>TRBJ2-3|-|TRBV2|-
CASGGYPPDTQYF
TGTGCCAGCGGGGGCTACCCGCCAGATACGCAGTATTTT
>TRBJ2-6|-|TRBV10-3|-
CAIGSSGANVLTF
TGTGCCATCGGGAGCTCTGGGGCCAACGTCCTGACTTTC
>TRBJ1-4|-|TRBV6-1|few
CASSDTLGLFF
TGTGCCAGCAGTGATACACTGGGACTGTTTTTT
>TRBJ2-4|TRBD1|TRBV29-1|few
CSDPSGQGKNIQYF
TGCAGCGACCCATCGGGACAGGGGAAAAACATTCAGTACTTC
>TRBJ1-5|-|TRBV27|few
CASTSFPRPAQNQPQHF
TGTGCCAGCACCAGTTTTCCCAGACCGGCCCAAAATCAGCCCCAGCATTTT
>TRBJ1-2|-|TRBV5-1|-
CASSSRTENYGYTF
TGCGCCAGCAGCTCGAGAACAGAAAACTATGGCTACACCTTC
>TRBJ1-2|-|TRBV30|-
CAWRRTPGTNYGYTF
TGTGCCTGGAGACGCACTCCGGGAACTAACTATGGCTACACCTTC
>TRBJ1-6|TRBD1|TRBV9|-
CASSVTGGASPLHF
TGTGCCAGCAGCGTAACAGGGGGCGCCTCACCCCTCCACTTT
>TRBJ2-7|-|TRBV29-1|-
CSVVGSSYEQYF
TGCAGCGTTGTAGGGAGTTCCTACGAGCAGTACTTC
>TRBJ1-2|-|TRBV5-1|-
CASQNGGNYGYTF
TGCGCCAGCCAAAACGGAGGAAACTATGGCTACACCTTC
>TRBJ1-2|-|TRBV4-3|-
CASSQDGRGSGYTF
TGCGCCAGCAGCCAAGATGGGCGGGGAAGTGGCTACACCTTC
>TRBJ2-1|-|TRBV5-1|-
CASSPQSQVGYEQFF
TGCGCCAGCAGCCCACAGTCGCAGGTGGGCTATGAGCAGTTCTTC
>TRBJ2-7|-|TRBV30|few
CAWSTGPYEQYF
TGTGCCTGGAGTACAGGCCCCTACGAGCAGTACTTC
>TRBJ1-1|-|TRBV30|few
CAWSPGGTEAFF
TGTGCCTGGAGTCCCGGGGGCACTGAAGCTTTCTTT
>TRBJ2-7|-|TRBV30|-
CAWSVLSSGEQYF
TGTGCCTGGAGTGTGCTCAGTTCGGGCGAGCAGTACTTC
>TRBJ1-6|-|TRBV7-3|-
CASSQLGRGYNSPLHF
TGTGCCAGCAGCCAACTAGGACGTGGATATAATTCACCCCTCCACTTT
>TRBJ1-5|-|TRBV4-3|once
CASSQDPQGNQPQHF
TGCGCCAGCAGCCAAGACCCTCAGGGTAACCAGCCCCAGCATTTT
>TRBJ1-1|-|TRBV5-1|-
CASSTGHPNTEAFF
TGCGCCAGCAGCACTGGACACCCGAACACTGAAGCTTTCTTT
>TRBJ2-1|TRBD2|TRBV27|-
CATATGLGYNEQFF
TGTGCCACAGCTACGGGACTAGGCTACAATGAGCAGTTCTTC
>TRBJ1-2|TRBD1|TRBV11-2|-
CASSLVAGGYGYTF
TGTGCCAGCAGCTTAGTTGCAGGGGGCTATGGCTACACCTTC
>TRBJ1-1|-|TRBV29-1|once
CSVGENTEAFF
TGCAGCGTTGGAGAGAACACTGAAGCTTTCTTT
>TRBJ2-1|TRBD2|TRBV14|-
CASSPAGAVAGGFF
TGTGCCAGCAGCCCAGCCGGTGCGGTAGCGGGGGGGTTCTTC
>TRBJ2-2|-|TRBV6-5|-
CASRRDTGELFF
TGTGCCAGCAGGCGGGACACCGGGGAGCTGTTTTTT
>TRBJ2-7|-|TRBV9|-
CASSVGFRPYEQYF
TGTGCCAGCAGCGTAGGTTTTCGACCCTACGAGCAGTACTTC
>TRBJ2-5|-|TRBV9|-
CASSVDTQETQYF
TGTGCCAGCAGCGTCGACACCCAAGAGACCCAGTACTTC
>TRBJ1-6|TRBD1|TRBV27|few
CASSADRVNSPLHF
TGTGCCAGCAGTGCGGACAGGGTGAATTCACCCCTCCACTTT
>TRBJ2-6|-|TRBV4-3|-
CASSPGLVSRGSGANVLTF
TGCGCCAGCAGCCCGGGACTGGTGTCGAGGGGCTCTGGGGCCAACGTCCTGACTTTC
>TRBJ1-1|-|TRBV30|-
CAWSNVREKAFF
TGTGCCTGGAGCAACGTTCGAGAGAAAGCTTTCTTT
>TRBJ2-7|TRBD1|TRBV6-5|few
CASRRQGAGYEQYF
TGTGCCAGCAGAAGACAGGGGGCTGGTTACGAGCAGTACTTC
>TRBJ2-3|-|TRBV9|-
CASSLRPGTPDTQYF
TGTGCCAGCAGCCTAAGACCCGGGACTCCCGATACGCAGTATTTT
>TRBJ2-5|-|TRBV29-1|few
CSADRGETQYF
TGCAGCGCCGACCGAGGGGAGACCCAGTACTTC
>TRBJ1-1|-|TRBV4-3|-
CASSQTGAGITEAFF
TGCGCCAGCAGCCAAACCGGGGCGGGGATCACTGAAGCTTTCTTT
>TRBJ2-7|TRBD1|TRBV12-5|-
CASGHRDSANEQYF
TGTGCTAGTGGCCATAGGGACAGCGCAAACGAGCAGTACTTC
>TRBJ1-4|-|TRBV6-6|few
CASSSQGVTTNEKLFF
TGTGCCAGCAGCTCACAGGGAGTTACAACTAATGAAAAACTGTTTTTT
>TRBJ2-6|-|TRBV7-8|-
CASSFEGGGANVLTF
TGTGCCAGCAGTTTCGAGGGTGGTGGGGCCAACGTCCTGACTTTC
>TRBJ1-6|TRBD1|TRBV30|many
CAWMGQGMGYNSPLHF
TGTGCCTGGATGGGACAGGGAATGGGGTATAATTCACCCCTCCACTTT
>TRBJ2-1|TRBD2|TRBV5-1|-
CASSFKAGGYNEQFF
TGCGCCAGCAGCTTCAAAGCGGGGGGATACAATGAGCAGTTCTTC
>TRBJ1-1|-|TRBV29-1|-
CSAASRVTNTEAFF
TGCAGCGCCGCTTCCAGGGTGACGAACACTGAAGCTTTCTTT
>TRBJ2-1|-|TRBV5-1|few
CASSLGLLNEQFF
TGCGCCAGCAGCTTGGGACTACTTAATGAGCAGTTCTTC
>TRBJ1-5|TRBD1|TRBV10-3|-
CAITEFPLTGAVHQPQHF
TGTGCCATCACCGAATTCCCTCTCACAGGGGCGGTCCATCAGCCCCAGCATTTT
>TRBJ1-1|-|TRBV6-4|-
CASSLQINTEAFF
TGTGCCAGCAGTTTACAGATTAACACTGAAGCTTTCTTT